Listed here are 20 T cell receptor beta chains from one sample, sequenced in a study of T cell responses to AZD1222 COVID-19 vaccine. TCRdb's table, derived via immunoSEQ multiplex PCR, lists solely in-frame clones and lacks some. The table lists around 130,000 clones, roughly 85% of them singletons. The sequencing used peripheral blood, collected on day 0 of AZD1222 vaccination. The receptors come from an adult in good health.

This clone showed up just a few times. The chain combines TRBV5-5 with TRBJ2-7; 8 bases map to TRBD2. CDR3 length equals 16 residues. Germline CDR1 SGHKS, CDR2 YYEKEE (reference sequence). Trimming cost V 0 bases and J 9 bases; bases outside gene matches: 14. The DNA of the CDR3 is TGTGCCAGCAGCTTGGACTTCGGGACTAGTTCTTATGGGCAGTACTTC. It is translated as CASSLDFGTSSYGQYF.

The CDR3 reads CASTPTGALDTQYF. As DNA, the CDR3 is TGTGCCAGTACCCCGACAGGGGCCCTAGATACGCAGTATTTT. This chain connects TRBV19 to TRBJ2-3; 8 nucleotides line up with TRBD1. Losses at the gene ends were 7 bases for V and 5 bases for J; bases not matched to a gene: 8. Germline CDR1 and CDR2: LNHDA and SQIVND (reference sequence). There are 14 residues in the CDR3.

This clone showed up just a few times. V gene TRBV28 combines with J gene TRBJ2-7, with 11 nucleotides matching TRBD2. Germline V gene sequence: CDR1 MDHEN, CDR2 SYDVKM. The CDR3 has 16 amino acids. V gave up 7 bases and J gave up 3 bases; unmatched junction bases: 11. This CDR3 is CASKLPGTSGLYEQYF. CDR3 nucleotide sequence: TGTGCCAGCAAGCTCCCCGGGACTAGCGGTCTCTACGAGCAGTACTTC.

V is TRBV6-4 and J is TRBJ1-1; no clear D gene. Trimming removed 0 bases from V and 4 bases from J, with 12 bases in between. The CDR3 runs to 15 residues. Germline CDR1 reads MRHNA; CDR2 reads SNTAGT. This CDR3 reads CASSDSALGSTEAFF. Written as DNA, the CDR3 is TGTGCCAGCAGTGACTCAGCCCTGGGGAGCACTGAAGCTTTCTTT.

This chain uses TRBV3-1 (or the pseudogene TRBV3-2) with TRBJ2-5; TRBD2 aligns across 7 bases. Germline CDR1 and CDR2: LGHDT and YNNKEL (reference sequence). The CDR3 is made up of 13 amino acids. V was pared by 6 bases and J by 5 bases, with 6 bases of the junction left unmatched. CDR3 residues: CASRKLGGETQYF. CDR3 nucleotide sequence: TGTGCCAGCAGGAAGTTGGGGGGGGAGACCCAGTACTTC.

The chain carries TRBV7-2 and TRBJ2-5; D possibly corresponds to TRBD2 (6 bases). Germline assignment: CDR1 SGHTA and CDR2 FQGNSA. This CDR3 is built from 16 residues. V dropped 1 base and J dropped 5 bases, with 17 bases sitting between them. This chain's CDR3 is CASSLEGTGGVETQYF. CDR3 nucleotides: TGTGCCAGCAGCTTAGAGGGGACGGGCGGGGTTGAGACCCAGTACTTC.

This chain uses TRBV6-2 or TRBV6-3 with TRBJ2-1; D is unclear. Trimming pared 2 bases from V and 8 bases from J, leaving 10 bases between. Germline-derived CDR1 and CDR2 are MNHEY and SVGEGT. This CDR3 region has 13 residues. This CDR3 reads CASSYARFHEQFF. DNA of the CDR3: TGTGCCAGCAGTTACGCCAGGTTCCATGAGCAGTTCTTC.

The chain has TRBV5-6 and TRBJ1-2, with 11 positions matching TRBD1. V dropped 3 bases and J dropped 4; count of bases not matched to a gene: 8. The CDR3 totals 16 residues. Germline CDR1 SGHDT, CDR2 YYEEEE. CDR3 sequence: CASSSYRTGGFYGYTF. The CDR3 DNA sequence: TGTGCCAGCAGCTCGTATAGGACAGGGGGCTTCTATGGCTACACCTTC.

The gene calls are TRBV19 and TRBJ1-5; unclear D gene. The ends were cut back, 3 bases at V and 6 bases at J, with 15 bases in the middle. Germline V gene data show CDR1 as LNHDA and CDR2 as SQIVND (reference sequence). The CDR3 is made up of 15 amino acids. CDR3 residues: CASSILLMMGQPQHF. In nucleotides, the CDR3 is TGTGCCAGTAGTATCCTTCTAATGATGGGTCAGCCCCAGCATTTT.

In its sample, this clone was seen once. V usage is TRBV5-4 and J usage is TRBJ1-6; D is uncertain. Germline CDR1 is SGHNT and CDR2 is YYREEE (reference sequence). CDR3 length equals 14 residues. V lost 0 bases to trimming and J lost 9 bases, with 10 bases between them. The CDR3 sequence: CASSLEHQGSPLHF. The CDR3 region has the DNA TGTGCCAGCAGCTTGGAACACCAAGGTTCACCCCTCCACTTT.

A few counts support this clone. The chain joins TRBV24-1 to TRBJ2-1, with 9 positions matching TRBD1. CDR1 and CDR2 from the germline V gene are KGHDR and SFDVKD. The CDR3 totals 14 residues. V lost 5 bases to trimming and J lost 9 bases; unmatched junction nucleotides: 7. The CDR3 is CATSGLGTGFEQFF. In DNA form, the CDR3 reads TGTGCCACCAGTGGCCTGGGGACAGGGTTTGAGCAGTTCTTC.

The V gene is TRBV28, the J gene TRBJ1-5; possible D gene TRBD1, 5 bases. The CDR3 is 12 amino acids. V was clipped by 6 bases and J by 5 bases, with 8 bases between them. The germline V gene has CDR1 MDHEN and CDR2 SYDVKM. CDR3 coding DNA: TGTGCCAGCAGGGACACTGATCAGCCCCAGCATTTT. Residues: CASRDTDQPQHF.

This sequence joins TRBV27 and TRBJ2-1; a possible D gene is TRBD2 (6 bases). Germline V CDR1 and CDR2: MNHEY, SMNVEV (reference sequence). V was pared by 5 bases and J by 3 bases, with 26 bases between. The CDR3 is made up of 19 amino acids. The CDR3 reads CASSRKPNIADHFYNEQFF. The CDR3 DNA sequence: TGTGCCAGCAGTCGAAAACCAAACATAGCGGACCACTTCTACAATGAGCAGTTCTTC.

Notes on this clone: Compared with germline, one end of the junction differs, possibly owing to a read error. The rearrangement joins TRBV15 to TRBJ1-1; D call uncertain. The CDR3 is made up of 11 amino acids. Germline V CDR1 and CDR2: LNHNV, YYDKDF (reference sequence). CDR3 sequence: CATSREGPRSF. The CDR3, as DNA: TGTGCCACCAGCAGAGAAGGACCCAGAAGCTTT.

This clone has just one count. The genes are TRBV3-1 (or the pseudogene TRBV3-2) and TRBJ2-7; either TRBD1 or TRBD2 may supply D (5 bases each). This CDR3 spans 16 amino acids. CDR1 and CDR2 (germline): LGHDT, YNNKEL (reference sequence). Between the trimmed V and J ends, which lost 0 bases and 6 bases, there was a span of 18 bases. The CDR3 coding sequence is TGTGCCAGCAGCCAAGATCGCGGCACAGGCGGAGGCGAGCAGTACTTC. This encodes CASSQDRGTGGGEQYF.

CDR3 residues: CASSLDSGGGGDTQYF. CDR3 coding DNA: TGCGCCAGCAGCTTGGATTCAGGGGGCGGAGGAGATACGCAGTATTTT. The V and J genes are TRBV5-1 and TRBJ2-3; 8 positions agree with TRBD1. Germline CDR1 reads SGHRS; CDR2 reads YFSETQ. With V trimmed by 0 bases and J by 5 bases, 8 bases remained unmatched. The CDR3 spans 16 residues.

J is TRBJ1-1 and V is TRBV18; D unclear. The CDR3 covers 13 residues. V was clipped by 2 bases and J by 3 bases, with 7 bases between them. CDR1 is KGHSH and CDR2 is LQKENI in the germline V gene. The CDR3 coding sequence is TGTGCCAGCTCACCAACCCGGGACACTGAAGCTTTCTTT. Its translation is CASSPTRDTEAFF.

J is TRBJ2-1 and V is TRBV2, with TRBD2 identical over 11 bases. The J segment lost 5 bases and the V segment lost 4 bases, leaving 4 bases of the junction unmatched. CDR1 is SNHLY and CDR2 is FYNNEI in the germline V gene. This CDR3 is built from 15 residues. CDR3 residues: CASSGVTSGDNEQFF. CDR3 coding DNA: TGTGCCAGCAGTGGGGTGACTAGCGGGGACAATGAGCAGTTCTTC.

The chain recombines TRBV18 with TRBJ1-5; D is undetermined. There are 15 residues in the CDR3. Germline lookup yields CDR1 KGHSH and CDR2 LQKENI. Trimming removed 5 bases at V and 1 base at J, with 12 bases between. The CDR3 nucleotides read TGTGCCAGCTCAGAGACGGTTGGGAGCAATCAGCCCCAGCATTTT. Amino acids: CASSETVGSNQPQHF.

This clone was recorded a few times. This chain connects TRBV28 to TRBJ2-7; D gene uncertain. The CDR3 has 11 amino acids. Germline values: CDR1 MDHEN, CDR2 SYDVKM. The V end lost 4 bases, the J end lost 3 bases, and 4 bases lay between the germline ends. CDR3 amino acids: CASSSNYEQYF. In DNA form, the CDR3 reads TGTGCCAGCAGTTCCAACTACGAGCAGTACTTC.